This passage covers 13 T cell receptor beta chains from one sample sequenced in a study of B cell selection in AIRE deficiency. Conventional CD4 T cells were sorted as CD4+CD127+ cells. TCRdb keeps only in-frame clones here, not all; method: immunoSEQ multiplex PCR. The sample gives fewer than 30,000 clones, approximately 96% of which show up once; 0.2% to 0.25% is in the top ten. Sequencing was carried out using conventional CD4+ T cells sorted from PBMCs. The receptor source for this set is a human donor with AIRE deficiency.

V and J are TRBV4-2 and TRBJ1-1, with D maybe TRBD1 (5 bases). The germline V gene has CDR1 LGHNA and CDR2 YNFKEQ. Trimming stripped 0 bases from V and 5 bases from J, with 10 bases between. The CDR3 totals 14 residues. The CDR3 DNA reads TGTGCCAGCAGCCAAGATGGGGGGAGGACTGAAGCTTTCTTT. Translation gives CASSQDGGRTEAFF.

The CDR3 DNA sequence: TGTGCCAGCAGCGTAGGGGACAGGGGAGGTCAGCCCCAGCATTTT. As protein: CASSVGDRGGQPQHF. The gene calls are TRBV9 and TRBJ1-5; 10 nucleotides match TRBD1. Germline V gene lookup returns CDR1 SGDLS and CDR2 YYNGEE. The CDR3 runs to 15 residues. The J segment lost 6 bases and the V segment lost 0 bases, leaving 3 bases of the junction unmatched.

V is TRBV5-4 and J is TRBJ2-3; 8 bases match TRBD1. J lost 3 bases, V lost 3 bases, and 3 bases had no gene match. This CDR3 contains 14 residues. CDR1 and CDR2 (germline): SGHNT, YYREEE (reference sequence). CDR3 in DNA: TGTGCCAGCAGCTCTAGACAGGGGACAGATACGCAGTATTTT. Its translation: CASSSRQGTDTQYF.

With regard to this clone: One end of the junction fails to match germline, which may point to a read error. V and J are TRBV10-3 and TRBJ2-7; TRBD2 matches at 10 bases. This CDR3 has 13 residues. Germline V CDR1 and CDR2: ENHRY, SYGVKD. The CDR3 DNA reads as TGTGCCGTGTCCCAGGGGGAGGCTAGCGGGAGTCACTTC. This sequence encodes CAVSQGEASGSHF.

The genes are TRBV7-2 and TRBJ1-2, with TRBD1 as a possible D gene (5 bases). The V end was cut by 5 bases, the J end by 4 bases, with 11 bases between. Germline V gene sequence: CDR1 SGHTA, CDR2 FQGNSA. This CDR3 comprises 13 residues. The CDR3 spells CASSAGHSYGYTF. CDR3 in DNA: TGTGCCAGCAGCGCTGGACACTCCTATGGCTACACCTTC.

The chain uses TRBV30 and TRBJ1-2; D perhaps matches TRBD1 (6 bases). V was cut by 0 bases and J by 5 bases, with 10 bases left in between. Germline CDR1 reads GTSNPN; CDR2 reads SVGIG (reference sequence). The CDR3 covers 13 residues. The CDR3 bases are TGTGCCTGGAGTGTAGGTCAGGGGTATGGCTACACCTTC. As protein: CAWSVGQGYGYTF. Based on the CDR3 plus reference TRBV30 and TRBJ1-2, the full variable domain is SQTIHQWPATLVQPVGSPLSLECTVEGTSNPNLYWYRQAAGRGLQLLFYSVGIGQISSEVPQNLSASRPQDRQFILSSKKLLLSDSGFYLCAWSVGQGYGYTFGSGTRLTVV.

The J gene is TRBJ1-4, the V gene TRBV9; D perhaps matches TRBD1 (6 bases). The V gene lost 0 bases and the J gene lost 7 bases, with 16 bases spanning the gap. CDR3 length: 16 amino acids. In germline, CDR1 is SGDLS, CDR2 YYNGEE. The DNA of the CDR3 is TGTGCCAGCAGCGTAGGGGGGGGCGTAGGGTCTGAAAAACTGTTTTTT. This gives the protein CASSVGGGVGSEKLFF.

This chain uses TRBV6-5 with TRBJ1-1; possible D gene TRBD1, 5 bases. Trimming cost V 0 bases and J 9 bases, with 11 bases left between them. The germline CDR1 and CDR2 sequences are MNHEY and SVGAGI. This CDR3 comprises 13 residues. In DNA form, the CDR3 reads TGTGCCAGCAGTTACTCGGGGGGAGGCCAAGCTTTCTTT. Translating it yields CASSYSGGGQAFF.

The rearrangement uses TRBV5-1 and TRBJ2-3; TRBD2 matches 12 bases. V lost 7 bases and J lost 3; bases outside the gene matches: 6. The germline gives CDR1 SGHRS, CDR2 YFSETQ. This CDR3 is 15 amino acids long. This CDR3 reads CASQRLAGETDTQYF. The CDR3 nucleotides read TGCGCCAGCCAGCGACTAGCGGGGGAAACAGATACGCAGTATTTT.

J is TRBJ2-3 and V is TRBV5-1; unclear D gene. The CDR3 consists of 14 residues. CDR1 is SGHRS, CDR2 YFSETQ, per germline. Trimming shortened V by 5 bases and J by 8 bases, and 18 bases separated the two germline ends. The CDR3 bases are TGCGCCAGCAGTATGGACCCTTCGACCCTTACGCAGTATTTT. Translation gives CASSMDPSTLTQYF.

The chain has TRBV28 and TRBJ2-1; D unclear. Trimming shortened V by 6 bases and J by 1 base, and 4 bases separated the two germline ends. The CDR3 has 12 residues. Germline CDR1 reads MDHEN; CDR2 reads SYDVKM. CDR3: CASRRSYNEQFF. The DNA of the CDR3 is TGTGCCAGCAGGAGGTCCTACAATGAGCAGTTCTTC.

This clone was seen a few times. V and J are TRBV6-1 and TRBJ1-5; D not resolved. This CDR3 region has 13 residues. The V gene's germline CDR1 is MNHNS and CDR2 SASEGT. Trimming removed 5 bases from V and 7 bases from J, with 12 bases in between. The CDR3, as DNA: TGTGCCAGCAGTCGAGCGGCCAGCCAGCCCCAGCATTTT. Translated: CASSRAASQPQHF.

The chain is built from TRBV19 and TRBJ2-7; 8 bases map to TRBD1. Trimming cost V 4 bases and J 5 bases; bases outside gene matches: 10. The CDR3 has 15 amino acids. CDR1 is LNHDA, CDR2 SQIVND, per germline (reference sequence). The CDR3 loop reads CASSTTPGGMDEQYF. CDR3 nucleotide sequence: TGTGCCAGTAGTACAACCCCAGGGGGCATGGACGAGCAGTACTTC. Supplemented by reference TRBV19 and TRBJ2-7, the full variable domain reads DGGITQSPKYLFRKEGQNVTLSCEQNLNHDAMYWYRQDPGQGLRLIYYSQIVNDFQKGDIAEGYSVSREKKESFPLTVTSAQKNPTAFYLCASSTTPGGMDEQYFGPGTRLTVT.